One T cell receptor (beta chain) is described in this entry. This sample was taken from a study of cytomegalovirus exposure and HLA in healthy donors. With 60 Vbeta and 13 Jbeta primers, the PCR was carried out. In the authors' methods: As a later analysis found, there were about 80 million unique TCR beta chains, of which around 10 million were shared. TCRdb's table, derived via immunoSEQ multiplex PCR, lists solely in-frame clones and lacks some. V, J and clone size are those of that table, while D and trimming were read from the DNA. The sample yields around 170,000 clones, approximately 78% seen once. Nominally healthy donors provided the samples, though records likely missed some immune exposures. The CDR3 contains 14 residues. Per the germline V gene, CDR1 is MGHRA and CDR2 is YSYEKL. Trimming removed 4 bases at V and 3 bases at J, with 9 bases between.

The source of this sequence is a woman aged 18-29 years in good health and CMV-seronegative. The sample was PBMCs. J is TRBJ2-2 and V is TRBV4-1; a weak D match, TRBD2 (6 bases). The CDR3 is CASSPPGDTGELFF. CDR3 coding DNA: TGCGCCAGCAGCCCGCCGGGGGACACCGGGGAGCTGTTTTTT.